This T cell receptor (beta chain) was sequenced during a study of shared clonotypes between healthy human individuals. This CDR3 contains 17 residues. The ends lost 5 bases at V and 6 bases at J; junction bases unmatched: 14. CDR1 is LNHNV, CDR2 YYDKDF, per germline (reference sequence). Clones were sequenced by immunoSEQ multiplex PCR, and TCRdb holds only the in-frame ones, with some missing. The table has millions of clones, around 94% seen once; the top ten hold over 0.12%. General study results and limits: Non-shared clonotypes had lower generation probabilities than clonotypes shared by all four sorted-subset donors. Deeper or shallower sequencing was expected to change how clonotypes are shared among donors.

As for this clone: Its antigen is not identified.

This sequence joins TRBV15 and TRBJ2-2; the match to TRBD1 covers 8 bases. Sequenced sample: naive CD4+ T cells sorted from blood. Subset specified: CD45RA+ positively selected. The sequence was obtained from a man aged 18 to 29 in good health. The CDR3 coding sequence is TGTGCCACCAGCGACTTATCCACCGACAGGGGTGCCGGGGAGCTGTTTTTT. Translating it yields CATSDLSTDRGAGELFF.